The present entry profiles one T cell receptor (beta chain) with its context. Its antigen remains unknown. This entry belongs to a study of cytomegalovirus exposure and HLA in healthy donors. For the study at large: A preliminary data release comprised around 90 million unique TCRs obtained from HLA-typed donors.

The CDR3 runs 12 residues. Germline V gives CDR1 PRHDT, CDR2 FYEKMQ (reference sequence). The ends were cut back, 5 bases at V and 6 bases at J, with 10 bases in the middle. Broader study findings: Accurate predictions that matched the HLA-A and HLA-B alleles of most subjects were reportedly made from TCR beta sequences. Among CMV-associated TCR beta chains, most appeared HLA-restricted in a later analysis. Later analysis identified a missense DCLRE1C variant that was linked to TCR beta V- and J-gene trimming.

The PCR used 60 Vbeta and 13 Jbeta primers. The protocol was immunoSEQ multiplex PCR, while the TCRdb copy is restricted to in-frame clones and leaves out a portion. Of roughly 150,000 clones in the sample, approximately 78% were seen once. This chain joins TRBV13 and TRBJ1-2; D possibly corresponds to TRBD1 (6 bases). The clonotype originates from a male donor in good health and CMV-seronegative. Sequenced: PBMCs. The CDR3 coding sequence is TGTGCCAGCAGCATACAGGGAGATGGCTACACCTTC. Its protein is CASSIQGDGYTF.